This TCR beta chain emerged from a study of cytomegalovirus exposure and HLA in healthy donors. Method: immunoSEQ multiplex PCR; TCRdb's copy keeps in-frame clones and lacks some. In the table there are 250,000 to 400,000 clones, roughly 87% of which are singletons. Looked up from germline, CDR1 is SGDLS and CDR2 is YYNGEE. J was trimmed by 5 bases and V by 3 bases; bases with no gene match: 7. The CDR3 runs to 15 residues. The receptor was isolated from a young woman in good health and CMV-seropositive. The chain employs TRBV9 and TRBJ2-2; 7 nucleotides match TRBD1. The sequencing sample was made of PBMCs. The chain's CDR3 is CASSDDRVRTGELFF. The CDR3 nucleotides read TGTGCCAGCAGCGACGACAGGGTCAGGACCGGGGAGCTGTTTTTT.